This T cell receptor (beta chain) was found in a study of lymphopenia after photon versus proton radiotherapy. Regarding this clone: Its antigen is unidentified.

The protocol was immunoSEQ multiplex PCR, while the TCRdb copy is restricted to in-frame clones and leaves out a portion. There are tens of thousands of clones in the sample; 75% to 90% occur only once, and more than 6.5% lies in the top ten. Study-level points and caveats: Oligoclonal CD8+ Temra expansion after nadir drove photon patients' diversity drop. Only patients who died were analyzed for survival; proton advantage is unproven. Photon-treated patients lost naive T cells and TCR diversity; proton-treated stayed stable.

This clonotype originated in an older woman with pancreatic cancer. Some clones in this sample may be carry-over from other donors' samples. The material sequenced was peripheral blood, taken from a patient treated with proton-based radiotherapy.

The CDR3 here is CASSPMGGGYTF. CDR3 DNA: TGTGCCAGCTCACCTATGGGGGGTGGCTACACCTTC. The chain combines TRBV18 with TRBJ1-2; TRBD1 might be the D (5 bases). V lost 3 bases to trimming and J lost 7 bases, with 9 bases between them. CDR1 and CDR2 (germline): KGHSH, LQKENI. This CDR3 has 12 amino acids.